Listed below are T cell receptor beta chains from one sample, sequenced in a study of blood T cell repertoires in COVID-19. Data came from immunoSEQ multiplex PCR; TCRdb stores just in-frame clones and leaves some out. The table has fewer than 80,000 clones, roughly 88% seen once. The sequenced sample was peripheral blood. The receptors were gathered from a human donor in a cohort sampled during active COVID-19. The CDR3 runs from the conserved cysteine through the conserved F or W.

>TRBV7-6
CASSSKPQETQYF
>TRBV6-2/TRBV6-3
CASSSRWRVRSTDTQYF
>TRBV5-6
CASSPLAGVYNEQFF
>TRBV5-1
CASSRLGLAGGDEQFF
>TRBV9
CASRRGREANTGELFF
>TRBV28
CASSSYSPGTVHNQPQHF
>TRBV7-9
CASSKGDTQYF
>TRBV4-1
CASSQDRDTGGGNTIYF
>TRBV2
CASRDRDNSPLHF
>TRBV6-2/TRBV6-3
CASSYATRQGKGTEAFF
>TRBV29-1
CSTLRDRASTDTQYF